This is a list of T cell receptor beta chains from one sample in a study of T cell repertoires in cytomegalovirus infection. MiXCR was run by TCRdb on the reads, yielding one entry per CDR3 protein. The sample yields 300,000 to 400,000 distinct CDR3 sequences, 25% to 35% seen once. Their specific antigens are unknown. This specimen consisted of cultured PBMCs, obtained from culture after CMV antigen stimulation. The receptor source for this set is a human donor in good health (CMV status not recorded). Some clones in this sample may be carry-over from other donors' samples. The CDR3 runs from the conserved cysteine through the conserved F or W. D genes are given only for firm matches.

D	J	V	CDR3
-	TRBJ1-2	TRBV10-3	CAIRRGREPHYGYTF
TRBD2	TRBJ2-1	TRBV29-1	CSVTNSGDEQFF
-	TRBJ2-7	TRBV4-1	CASSRLRGPGNEQYF
TRBD1	TRBJ1-2	TRBV19	CASREGGYYGYTF
-	TRBJ2-7	TRBV7-6	CASSLSSTASSYEQYF
TRBD1	TRBJ1-6	TRBV27	CASRRGQGQFWYNSPLHF
-	TRBJ1-1	TRBV12-3/TRBV12-4	CASSLALEAFF
-	TRBJ2-5	TRBV18	CASSPTAGTVETQYF
-	TRBJ1-5	TRBV19	CASTAGGDRQPQHF
-	TRBJ2-1	TRBV6-1	CASSEASSVNNEQFF
TRBD2	TRBJ2-5	TRBV20-1	CSARVAGGQETQYF
TRBD1	TRBJ1-5	TRBV6-1	CASSQRGLGQPQHF
-	TRBJ2-5	TRBV7-2	CASSPTPQETQYF
-	TRBJ1-4	TRBV5-6	CASSSRTYVSTNEKLFF
-	TRBJ1-1	TRBV19	CASRGASGTEAFF
TRBD1	TRBJ2-7	TRBV2	CASSERTGPHEQYF
-	TRBJ1-5	TRBV12-5	CASGLGYEGSNQPQHF
-	TRBJ1-2	TRBV4-1	CASLGQGNYGYTF
TRBD1	TRBJ2-1	TRBV11-3	CASSTDRGSGEQFF
-	TRBJ2-5	TRBV20-1	CSAAGLQETQYF
-	TRBJ2-5	TRBV7-8	CASSFLRPEGKETQYF
TRBD1	TRBJ2-6	TRBV7-9	CASNTGQGASGANVLTF
TRBD1	TRBJ1-5	TRBV12-3/TRBV12-4	CASSRGRGSNQPQHF
TRBD1	TRBJ2-1	TRBV12-3/TRBV12-4	CASIWGQGGSYNEQFF
-	TRBJ2-7	TRBV7-8	CASSWNPSYEQYF
-	TRBJ1-6	TRBV6-5	CASSSGRGNSPLHF
-	TRBJ2-1	TRBV19	CASSVTGDYNEQFF
TRBD2	TRBJ2-3	TRBV7-7	CPRGASGFTDTQYF
-	TRBJ1-1	TRBV5-1	CASSLARRQLNTEAFF
-	TRBJ2-7	TRBV6-1	CASSEVSSGPYEQYF
-	TRBJ1-1	TRBV15	CATSRETKEAFF
TRBD1	TRBJ2-3	TRBV7-2	CASSPTPKGALTDTQYF
-	TRBJ2-5	TRBV6-5	CASSSRGWKTQYF
-	TRBJ1-6	TRBV19	CASSIVWNNSPLHF
-	TRBJ2-7	TRBV7-9	CASSRWEASLPYEQYF
-	TRBJ1-1	TRBV7-6	CASSLQGGIDTEAFF
TRBD1	TRBJ1-3	TRBV7-2	CASSDTGGNGNTIYF
TRBD1	TRBJ2-5	TRBV28	CASSFPMTGKSIEGGRETQYF
TRBD1	TRBJ2-5	TRBV28	CASSSYSRGLQETQYF
TRBD1	TRBJ1-6	TRBV27	CASSPEGTGSSPLHF
TRBD1	TRBJ1-4	TRBV29-1	CSVVGQGNEKLFF
-	TRBJ2-3	TRBV24-1	CATSDSRSNTDTQYF
-	TRBJ2-1	TRBV9	CASSPRAVSYNEQFF
TRBD2	TRBJ2-3	TRBV4-1	CASSGLAGGFSTDTQYF
TRBD2	TRBJ2-4	TRBV3-1	CASSLGLPLAKNIQYF
TRBD1	TRBJ2-2	TRBV6-6	CASSYSILDRENTGELFF